The 10 T cell receptor beta chains reported below all come from one sample, sequenced in a study of blood T cell repertoires in COVID-19. Using immunoSEQ multiplex PCR, the repertoire was profiled, and TCRdb retains in-frame clones only, with some absent. The sample has approximately 470,000 clones; roughly 85% are singletons. Sequencing was done on a sample of peripheral blood. These receptors were collected from a human donor in a cohort sampled during active COVID-19.

The chain employs TRBV7-2 and TRBJ2-7; D is undetermined. The CDR3 contains 16 residues. Germline CDR1 reads SGHTA; CDR2 reads FQGNSA. Deletions cut 5 bases from V and 3 bases from J, with 20 bases between. The CDR3 region is CASSQNVYGSHYEQYF. CDR3 in DNA: TGTGCCAGCAGCCAAAACGTTTACGGGTCACACTACGAGCAGTACTTC.

The rearrangement uses TRBV6-5 and TRBJ1-5; no reliable D call. Germline V CDR1 and CDR2: MNHEY, SVGAGI. The CDR3 contains 15 residues. Trimming took 7 bases from V and 3 from J, leaving 16 bases between them. The CDR3 here is CASTPRGTANQPQHF. CDR3 DNA sequence: TGTGCCAGCACTCCCCGGGGAACAGCCAATCAGCCCCAGCATTTT.

The chain recombines TRBV5-1 with TRBJ2-1; TRBD2 aligns across 8 bases. The CDR3 loop spans 15 amino acids. CDR1 and CDR2 from the germline V gene are SGHRS and YFSETQ. Germline trimming cut 4 bases from V and 4 bases from J; bases unmatched to any gene: 7. The CDR3 spells CASSPGTRGYNEQFF. The CDR3 DNA follows: TGCGCCAGCAGCCCAGGGACTAGGGGGTACAATGAGCAGTTCTTC. The full variable domain, in which reference TRBV5-1 and TRBJ2-1 provide the parts outside the CDR3, is KAGVTQTPRYLIKTRGQQVTLSCSPISGHRSVSWYQQTPGQGLQFLFEYFSETQRNKGNFPGRFSGRQFSNSRSEMNVSTLELGDSALYLCASSPGTRGYNEQFFGPGTRLTVL.

The V call is TRBV28, the J call TRBJ1-1; tentatively, D is TRBD1 (5 bases). CDR1 and CDR2 from the germline V gene are MDHEN and SYDVKM. The CDR3 runs 19 residues. V lost 2 bases and J lost 4, with 26 bases in between. DNA for the CDR3: TGTGCCAGCAGTTTAGACTCGATCTTCTCCCAGGGCGATGCCACTGAAGCTTTCTTT. It is translated as CASSLDSIFSQGDATEAFF.

This clone came up once. This rearrangement joins TRBV14 to TRBJ2-7; D gene unclear. Germline V gives CDR1 SGHDN, CDR2 FVKESK. Trimming removed 4 bases from V and 1 base from J, with 17 bases in between. The CDR3 is made up of 16 amino acids. CDR3 DNA: TGTGCCAGCAGCCCTTTACTTCCGAGACTTTCCTACGAGCAGTACTTC. Translated: CASSPLLPRLSYEQYF. Filled out from reference TRBV14 and TRBJ2-7, the complete variable domain reads EAGVTQFPSHSVIEKGQTVTLRCDPISGHDNLYWYRRVMGKEIKFLLHFVKESKQDESGMPNNRFLAERTGGTYSTLKVQPAELEDSGVYFCASSPLLPRLSYEQYFGPGTRLTVT.

The rearrangement uses TRBV5-8 and TRBJ1-1, with 8 bases lining up with TRBD1. The germline V gene encodes CDR1 SGHTS and CDR2 YDEGEE. V shed 4 bases, J shed 10 bases, and the junction held 6 bases outside the gene matches. CDR3 length: 12 amino acids. CDR3 bases: TGTGCCAGCAGCATCCGGACAGGGCGAGCTTTCTTT. It specifies CASSIRTGRAFF.

The chain employs TRBV19 and TRBJ2-2, with D tentatively TRBD2 (5 bases). CDR1 LNHDA and CDR2 SQIVND come from the germline V gene (reference sequence). The CDR3 runs 15 residues. The germline V and J ends were trimmed by 6 bases and 2 bases, with 13 bases remaining between them. CDR3 loop: CASRSERPNTGELFF. The CDR3 region has the DNA TGTGCCAGTAGATCGGAGCGGCCAAACACCGGGGAGCTGTTTTTT.

This chain uses TRBV5-5 with TRBJ1-3; no firm D call. Germline CDR1 is SGHKS and CDR2 is YYEKEE (reference sequence). Trimming shortened V by 4 bases and J by 0 bases, and 20 bases separated the two germline ends. There are 18 residues in the CDR3. The CDR3 spells CASSPVTSTAISGNTIYF. CDR3 nucleotide sequence: TGTGCCAGCAGCCCTGTCACTTCGACTGCCATCTCTGGAAACACCATATATTTT.

The V call is TRBV5-4, the J call TRBJ2-1; possibly TRBD2 for D (6 bases). V was cut by 0 bases and J by 6 bases, with 10 bases left in between. There are 14 residues in the CDR3. CDR1 is SGHNT, CDR2 YYREEE, per germline (reference sequence). CDR3 coding DNA: TGTGCCAGCAGCTTGGCGACGGGAGTCAATGAGCAGTTCTTC. Protein product: CASSLATGVNEQFF.

The chain combines TRBV27 with TRBJ2-5; TRBD2 is a possible D gene (6 bases). Germline-derived CDR1 and CDR2 are MNHEY and SMNVEV (reference sequence). The CDR3 spans 15 residues. With 8 bases removed from V and 3 bases from J, the gap between germline ends came to 19 bases. The CDR3 nucleotides read TGTGCCAGCGCGTCACTTGGGACTGGAGAAGAGACCCAGTACTTC. It is translated as CASASLGTGEETQYF.